Given below is one T cell receptor beta chain in context. Assay: immunoSEQ multiplex PCR; the TCRdb copy retains only in-frame clones and omits some. The sample comprises 90,000 to 120,000 clones, 80% to 90% of which are singletons, and approximately 2.5% rests with the top ten. These data come from a study of blood T cell repertoires in COVID-19. Whole-study context: Material from acute and convalescent COVID-19 was sourced from the United States, Italy and Spain.

Germline V gives CDR1 MNHEY, CDR2 SMNVEV (reference sequence). V shed 5 bases and J shed 4 bases, with 12 bases lying between them. The CDR3 loop spans 14 amino acids. The genes are TRBV27 and TRBJ1-5; D may be TRBD1 (6 bases). Sequencing used PBMCs or T cells enriched from blood (not recorded which). This receptor was identified in a woman in her forties or fifties who had recovered from COVID-19. The chain's CDR3 is CASSPDSSNQPQHF. CDR3 DNA sequence: TGTGCCAGCAGTCCGGACAGTTCGAATCAGCCCCAGCATTTT.